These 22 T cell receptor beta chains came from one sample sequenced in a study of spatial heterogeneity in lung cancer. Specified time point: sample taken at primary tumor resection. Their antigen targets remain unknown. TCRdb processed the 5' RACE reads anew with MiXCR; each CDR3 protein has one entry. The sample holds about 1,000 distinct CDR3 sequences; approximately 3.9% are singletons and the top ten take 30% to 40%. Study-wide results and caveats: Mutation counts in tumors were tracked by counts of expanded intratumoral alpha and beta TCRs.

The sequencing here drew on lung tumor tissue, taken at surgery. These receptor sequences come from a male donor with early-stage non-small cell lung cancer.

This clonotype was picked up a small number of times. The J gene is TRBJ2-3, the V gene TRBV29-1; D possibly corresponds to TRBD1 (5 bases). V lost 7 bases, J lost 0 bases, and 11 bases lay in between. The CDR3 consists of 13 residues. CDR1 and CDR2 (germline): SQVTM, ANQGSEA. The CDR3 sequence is CSAGASSTDTQYF. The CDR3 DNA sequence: TGCAGCGCTGGGGCGTCTAGCACAGATACGCAGTATTTT.

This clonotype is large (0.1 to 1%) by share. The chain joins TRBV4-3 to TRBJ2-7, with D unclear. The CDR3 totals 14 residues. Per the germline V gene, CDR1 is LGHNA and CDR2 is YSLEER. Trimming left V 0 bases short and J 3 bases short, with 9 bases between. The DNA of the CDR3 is TGCGCCAGCAGCCAAGATATCGGGTACTACGAGCAGTACGTC. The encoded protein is CASSQDIGYYEQYV.

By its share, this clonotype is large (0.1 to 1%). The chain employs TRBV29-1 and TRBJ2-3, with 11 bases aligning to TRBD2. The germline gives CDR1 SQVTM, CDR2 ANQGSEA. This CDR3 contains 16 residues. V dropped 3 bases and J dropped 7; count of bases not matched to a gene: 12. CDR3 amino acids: CSVESPLAGGVYTQYF. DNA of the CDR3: TGCAGCGTTGAGTCCCCCCTAGCGGGAGGTGTATATACGCAGTATTTT.

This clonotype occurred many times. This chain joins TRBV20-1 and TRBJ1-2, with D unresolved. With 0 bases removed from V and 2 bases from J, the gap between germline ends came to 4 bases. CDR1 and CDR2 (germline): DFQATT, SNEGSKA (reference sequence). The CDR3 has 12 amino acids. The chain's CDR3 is CSARDPNYGYTF. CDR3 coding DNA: TGCAGTGCTAGAGATCCCAACTATGGCTACACCTTC.

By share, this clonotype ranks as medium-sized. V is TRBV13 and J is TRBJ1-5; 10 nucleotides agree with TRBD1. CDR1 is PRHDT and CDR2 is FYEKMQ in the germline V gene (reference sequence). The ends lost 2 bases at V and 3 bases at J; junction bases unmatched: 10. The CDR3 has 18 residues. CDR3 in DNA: TGTGCCAGCAGCTTAAGGACAGGGGGAAGCGTCGACAATCAGCCCCAGCATTTT. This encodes CASSLRTGGSVDNQPQHF.

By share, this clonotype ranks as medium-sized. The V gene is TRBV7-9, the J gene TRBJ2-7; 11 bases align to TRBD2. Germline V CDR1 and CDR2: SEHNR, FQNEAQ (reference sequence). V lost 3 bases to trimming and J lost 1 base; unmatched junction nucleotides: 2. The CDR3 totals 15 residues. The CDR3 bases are TGTGCCAGCAGCTTCCTAGCGGGAGGTTCCTACGAGCAGTACGTC. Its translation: CASSFLAGGSYEQYV.

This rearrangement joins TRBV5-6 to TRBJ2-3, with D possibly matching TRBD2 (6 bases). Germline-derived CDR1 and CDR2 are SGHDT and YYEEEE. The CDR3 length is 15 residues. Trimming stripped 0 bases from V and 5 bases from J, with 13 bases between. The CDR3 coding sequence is TGTGCCAGCAGCTTGGTACCCGGGAGATTAGATACGCAGTATTTT. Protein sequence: CASSLVPGRLDTQYF.

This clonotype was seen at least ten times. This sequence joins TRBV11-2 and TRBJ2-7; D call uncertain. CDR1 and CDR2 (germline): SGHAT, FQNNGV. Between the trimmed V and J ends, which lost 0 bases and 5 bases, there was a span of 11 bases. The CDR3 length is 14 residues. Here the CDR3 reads CASSLDGSLDEQYF. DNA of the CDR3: TGTGCCAGCAGCTTAGATGGCAGTTTGGACGAGCAGTACTTC.

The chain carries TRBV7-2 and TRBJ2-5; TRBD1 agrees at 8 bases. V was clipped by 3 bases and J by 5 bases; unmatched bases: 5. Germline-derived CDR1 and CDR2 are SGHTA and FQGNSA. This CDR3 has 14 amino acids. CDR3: CASSLDRARETQYF. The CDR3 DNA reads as TGTGCCAGCAGCTTGGACAGGGCCCGGGAGACCCAGTACTTC.

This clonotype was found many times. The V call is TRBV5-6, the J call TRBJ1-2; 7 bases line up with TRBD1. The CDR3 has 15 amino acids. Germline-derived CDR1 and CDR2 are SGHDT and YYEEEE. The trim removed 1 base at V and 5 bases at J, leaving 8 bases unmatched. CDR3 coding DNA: TGTGCCAGCAGCTTGACAGGGGTGGTGTTGTATGGCTACACCTTC. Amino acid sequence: CASSLTGVVLYGYTF.

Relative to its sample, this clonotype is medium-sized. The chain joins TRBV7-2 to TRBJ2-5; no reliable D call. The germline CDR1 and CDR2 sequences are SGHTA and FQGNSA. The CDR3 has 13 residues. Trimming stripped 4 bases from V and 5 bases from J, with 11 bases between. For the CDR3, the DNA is TGTGCCAGCAGCTCCCCGGTCAGGGAGACCCAGTACTTC. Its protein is CASSSPVRETQYF.

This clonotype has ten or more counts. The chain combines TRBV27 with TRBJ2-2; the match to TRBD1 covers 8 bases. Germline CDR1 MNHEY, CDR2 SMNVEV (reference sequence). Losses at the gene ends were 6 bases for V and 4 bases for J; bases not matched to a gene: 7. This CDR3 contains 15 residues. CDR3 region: CASRMTGVTTGELFF. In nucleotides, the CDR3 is TGTGCCAGCAGAATGACAGGGGTTACCACCGGGGAGCTGTTTTTT.

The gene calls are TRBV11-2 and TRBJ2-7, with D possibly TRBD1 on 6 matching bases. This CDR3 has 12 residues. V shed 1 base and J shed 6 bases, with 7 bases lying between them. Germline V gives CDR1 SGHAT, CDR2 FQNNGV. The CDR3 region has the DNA TGTGCCAGCAGCTTAGCAGGGGCCGAGCAGTACTTC. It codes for CASSLAGAEQYF.

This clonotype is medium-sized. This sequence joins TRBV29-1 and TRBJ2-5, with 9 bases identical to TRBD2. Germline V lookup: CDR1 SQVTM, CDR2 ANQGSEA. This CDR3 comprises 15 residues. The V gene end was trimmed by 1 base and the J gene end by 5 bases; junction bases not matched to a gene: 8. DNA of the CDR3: TGCAGCGTTGAAGGTGGTGCGGGGGGGCTCGAGACCCAGTACTTC. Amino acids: CSVEGGAGGLETQYF.

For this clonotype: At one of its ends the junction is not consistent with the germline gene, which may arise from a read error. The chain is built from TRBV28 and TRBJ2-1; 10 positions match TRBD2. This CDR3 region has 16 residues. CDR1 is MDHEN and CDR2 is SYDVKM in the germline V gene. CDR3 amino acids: CDSKSSGRAAYSEQFF. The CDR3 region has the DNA TGTGACAGCAAGTCGAGCGGGAGGGCCGCCTACAGTGAGCAGTTCTTC.

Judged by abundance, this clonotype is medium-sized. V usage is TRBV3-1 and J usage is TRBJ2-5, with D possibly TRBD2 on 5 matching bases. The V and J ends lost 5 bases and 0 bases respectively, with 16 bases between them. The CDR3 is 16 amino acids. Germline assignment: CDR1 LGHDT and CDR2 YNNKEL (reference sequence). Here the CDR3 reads CASSTPFRGNQETQYF. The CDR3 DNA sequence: TGTGCCAGCAGCACTCCTTTCCGAGGGAACCAAGAGACCCAGTACTTC.

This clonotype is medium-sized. In DNA, the CDR3 is TGTGCCAGCAGCCCCGGTTCAGTCGGTGTGAACACTGAAGCTTTCTTT. Encoded protein: CASSPGSVGVNTEAFF. The V gene is TRBV7-2, the J gene TRBJ1-1, with D unclear. This CDR3 comprises 16 residues. Trimming left V 5 bases short and J 0 bases short, with 16 bases between. Per germline, CDR1 SGHTA and CDR2 FQGNSA.

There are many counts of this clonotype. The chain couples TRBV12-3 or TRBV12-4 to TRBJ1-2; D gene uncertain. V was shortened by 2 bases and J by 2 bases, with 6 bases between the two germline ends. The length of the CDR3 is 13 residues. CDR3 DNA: TGTGCCAGCAGTTTATTGGGCAACTATGGCTACACCTTC. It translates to CASSLLGNYGYTF.

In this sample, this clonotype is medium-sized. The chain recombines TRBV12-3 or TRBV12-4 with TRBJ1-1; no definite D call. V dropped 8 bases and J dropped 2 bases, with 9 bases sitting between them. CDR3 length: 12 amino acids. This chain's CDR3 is CASSYSNTEAFF. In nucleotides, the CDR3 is TGTGCCAGCTCGTACAGTAACACTGAAGCTTTCTTT.

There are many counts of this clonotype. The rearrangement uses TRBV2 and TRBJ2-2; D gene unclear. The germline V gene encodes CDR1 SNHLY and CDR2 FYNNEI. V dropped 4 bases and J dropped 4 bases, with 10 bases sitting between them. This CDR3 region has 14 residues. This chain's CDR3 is CASSANKGTGELFF. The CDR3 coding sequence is TGTGCCAGCAGTGCCAATAAAGGCACCGGGGAGCTGTTTTTT.

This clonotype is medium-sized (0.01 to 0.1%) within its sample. The CDR3 DNA sequence: TGTGCCTGGAGTGTCAGCGGGAGGCCCTACGAGCAGTACGTC. This gives the protein CAWSVSGRPYEQYV. The chain is built from TRBV30 and TRBJ2-7; TRBD2 matches at 9 bases. The J segment lost 2 bases and the V segment lost 0 bases, leaving 2 bases of the junction unmatched. Germline CDR1 reads GTSNPN; CDR2 reads SVGIG (reference sequence). CDR3 length: 14 residues.

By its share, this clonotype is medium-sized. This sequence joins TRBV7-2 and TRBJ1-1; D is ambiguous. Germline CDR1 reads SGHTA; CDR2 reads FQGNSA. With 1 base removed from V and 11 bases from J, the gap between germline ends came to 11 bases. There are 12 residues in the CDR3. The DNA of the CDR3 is TGTGCCAGCAGCTTAGGTATAGGCTGGGCTTTCTTT. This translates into CASSLGIGWAFF.